One and the same sample provided the 17 T cell receptor beta chains below, sequenced in a study of T cell repertoires in cytomegalovirus infection. For these TCRs, the target antigens are not known. TCRdb reanalysed the reads using MiXCR and keeps one entry per CDR3 protein. The data hold some 800,000 distinct CDR3 sequences, with about 31% observed a single time. Material: cultured CD8+ T cells from PBMCs, obtained from culture after CMV antigen stimulation. These receptors originate from a human donor in good health (CMV status not recorded). Some clones in this sample may be carry-over from other donors' samples.

V is TRBV27 and J is TRBJ1-1; D is ambiguous. V was shortened by 2 bases and J by 6 bases, with 16 bases between the two germline ends. Germline V gene sequence: CDR1 MNHEY, CDR2 SMNVEV (reference sequence). The CDR3 is made up of 15 amino acids. CDR3 loop: CASSLGFKGSAEAFF. The DNA of the CDR3 is TGTGCCAGCAGTTTAGGATTCAAGGGTTCGGCTGAAGCTTTCTTT.

In nucleotides, the CDR3 is TGCGCCAGCAGCCAACCAACAATGGACCGTCCGGACACTGAAGCTTTCTTT. This gives the protein CASSQPTMDRPDTEAFF. The chain combines TRBV4-1 with TRBJ1-1; D ambiguous. Trimming took 2 bases from V and 3 from J, leaving 19 bases between them. The CDR3 is 17 amino acids. The germline CDR1 and CDR2 sequences are MGHRA and YSYEKL.

CDR3 coding DNA: TGTGCCACCAGGGCAGGGATCGCTGAAGCTTTCTTT. Its protein is CATRAGIAEAFF. The chain recombines TRBV19 with TRBJ1-1; tentative D call: TRBD1 (5 bases). Germline CDR1 LNHDA, CDR2 SQIVND (reference sequence). V lost 10 bases to trimming and J lost 6 bases, with 15 bases between them. The CDR3 is 12 residues long.

The CDR3 loop is CASSLSIQYNEQFF. Written as DNA, the CDR3 is TGTGCCAGCAGTTTATCGATCCAGTACAATGAGCAGTTCTTC. This chain joins TRBV27 and TRBJ2-1; D gene ambiguous. The CDR3 is 14 amino acids. Trimming left V 0 bases short and J 4 bases short, with 7 bases between. From germline, CDR1 is MNHEY and CDR2 SMNVEV (reference sequence).

This chain connects TRBV6-4 to TRBJ1-1, with D tentatively TRBD1 (5 bases). Germline loops: CDR1 MRHNA, CDR2 SNTAGT. This CDR3 has 15 residues. V was clipped by 3 bases and J by 5 bases, with 16 bases between them. The CDR3 is CASSEMGGARTEAFF. The CDR3 nucleotides are TGTGCCAGCAGTGAAATGGGAGGGGCGCGGACTGAAGCTTTCTTT.

CDR3 residues: CASSLLLRASQNSPLHF. The CDR3 nucleotides are TGTGCCAGCAGTCTCCTTTTAAGGGCCAGCCAGAATTCACCCCTCCACTTT. The V call is TRBV27, the J call TRBJ1-6; D not resolved. The CDR3 sequence is 17 residues long. The V gene's germline CDR1 is MNHEY and CDR2 SMNVEV (reference sequence). Between the trimmed V and J ends, which lost 5 bases and 7 bases, there was a span of 21 bases.

This clonotype was detected many times. The V call is TRBV7-2, the J call TRBJ2-1; no definite D call. Germline values: CDR1 SGHTA, CDR2 FQGNSA. The CDR3 spans 13 residues. Between the trimmed V and J ends, which lost 1 base and 7 bases, there was a span of 8 bases. CDR3 amino acids: CASSLGLVNEQFF. The CDR3 bases are TGTGCCAGCAGCTTAGGACTTGTAAATGAGCAGTTCTTC. Based on the CDR3 plus reference TRBV7-2 and TRBJ2-1, the full variable domain is GAGVSQSPSNKVTEKGKDVELRCDPISGHTALYWYRQSLGQGLEFLIYFQGNSAPDKSGLPSDRFSAERTGGSVSTLTIQRTQQEDSAVYLCASSLGLVNEQFFGPGTRLTVL.

Points on this clonotype: The germline gene is not matched at one end of the junction; a read error may be the cause. The CDR3 is CVSSRTGQETQYF. CDR3 DNA sequence: TGTGTCAGCAGCCGGACAGGGCAAGAGACCCAGTACTTC. The V and J genes are TRBV3-1 and TRBJ2-5; 8 bases line up with TRBD1. Germline loops: CDR1 LGHDT, CDR2 YNNKEL (reference sequence). The CDR3 extends over 13 amino acids.

The J gene is TRBJ1-1, the V gene TRBV6-2 or TRBV6-3; D not certain. Trimming took 2 bases from V and 1 from J, leaving 11 bases between them. This CDR3 has 15 amino acids. CDR1 and CDR2 (germline): MNHEY, SVGEGT. The DNA for the CDR3 is TGTGCCAGCAGTTACAGATCCGACGGGAACACTGAAGCTTTCTTT. Translating gives CASSYRSDGNTEAFF.

This clonotype was recorded a few times. The rearrangement joins TRBV19 to TRBJ2-3; D is unclear. This CDR3 has 14 residues. Trimming cost V 3 bases and J 1 base, with 8 bases left between them. CDR1 and CDR2 from the germline V gene are LNHDA and SQIVND (reference sequence). The CDR3 DNA reads TGTGCCAGTAGTATTCGCGGTGGCACAGATACGCAGTATTTT. Its protein is CASSIRGGTDTQYF.

V and J are TRBV6-5 and TRBJ1-6; 8 nucleotides match TRBD1. The CDR3 has 15 amino acids. CDR1 is MNHEY, CDR2 SVGAGI, per germline. Germline trimming cut 2 bases from V and 9 bases from J; bases unmatched to any gene: 6. CDR3 sequence (DNA): TGTGCCAGCAGTTACCTTAGGACAGGGAGTTCACCCCTCCACTTT. Protein: CASSYLRTGSSPLHF.

V and J are TRBV2 and TRBJ1-1; maybe TRBD1 (5 bases). Germline V gene sequence: CDR1 SNHLY, CDR2 FYNNEI. The CDR3 is made up of 11 amino acids. The CDR3 nucleotides read TGTGTCGACACGGGGGGCACTGAAGCTTTCTTT. This encodes CVDTGGTEAFF.

This clonotype was seen only a few times. The V gene is TRBV6-2 or TRBV6-3, the J gene TRBJ2-1, with 11 bases lining up with TRBD2. V was clipped by 10 bases and J by 6 bases; unmatched bases: 8. CDR1 is MNHEY and CDR2 is SVGEGT in the germline V gene. The CDR3 is made up of 14 amino acids. DNA for the CDR3: TGTGCCACCTTCGGGACTAGCGGCATCAATGAGCAGTTCTTC. Encoded protein: CATFGTSGINEQFF.

This clonotype was seen just once. The chain carries TRBV6-8 and TRBJ2-3, with a possible D match to TRBD2 (5 bases). The V end was cut by 8 bases, the J end by 0 bases, with 9 bases between. Germline CDR1 is MNHGY and CDR2 is SAAAGT. CDR3 size: 13 residues. The CDR3 loop is CASSKRSTDTQYF. In DNA form, the CDR3 reads TGTGCCAGCTCCAAGCGGAGCACAGATACGCAGTATTTT.

The chain recombines TRBV4-1 with TRBJ1-3, with 9 bases aligning to TRBD1. Germline CDR1 is MGHRA and CDR2 is YSYEKL. Trimming at V came to 0 bases and at J to 6 bases, leaving 3 bases not matched to a gene. The CDR3 covers 15 residues. In DNA, the CDR3 is TGCGCCAGCAGCCAAGACTTACAGGGGGCAAACACCATATATTTT. Translated: CASSQDLQGANTIYF.

This clonotype was counted at least ten times. The rearrangement joins TRBV7-9 to TRBJ2-1; TRBD2 is a possible D gene (5 bases). Trimming pared 7 bases from V and 0 bases from J, leaving 13 bases between. The CDR3 spans 15 residues. Per germline, CDR1 SEHNR and CDR2 FQNEAQ (reference sequence). This CDR3 reads CASTPRRASYNEQFF. The CDR3 DNA reads as TGTGCCAGCACCCCCCGGCGGGCCTCCTACAATGAGCAGTTCTTC. The variable domain in full, completed from reference TRBV7-9 and TRBJ2-1, reads DTGVSQNPRHKITKRGQNVTFRCDPISEHNRLYWYRQTLGQGPEFLTYFQNEAQLEKSRLLSDRFSAERPKGSFSTLEIQRTEQGDSAMYLCASTPRRASYNEQFFGPGTRLTVL.

Ten or more counts support this clonotype. This sequence joins TRBV6-1 and TRBJ2-1, with 12 nucleotides matching TRBD2. V shed 3 bases and J 6 bases; nucleotides not matched to a gene: 12. The germline CDR1 and CDR2 sequences are MNHNS and SASEGT. The CDR3 has 18 residues. CDR3 region: CASSERRGILAGGNEQFF. DNA of the CDR3: TGTGCCAGCAGTGAGAGGAGGGGTATACTAGCGGGGGGCAATGAGCAGTTCTTC.